The rows below give T cell receptor beta chains drawn from one sample of a study of human T cells and chemical hapten exposure. TCRdb used MiXCR to reprocess the 5' RACE reads, holding one entry per CDR3 protein. This table holds tens of thousands of distinct CDR3 sequences, 15% to 20% found once. The receptor source for this set is a female donor in good health. Both conserved end residues are part of each CDR3. The order of the fields is J gene, D gene, V gene, clone size, CDR3 DNA, CDR3 protein. A D gene is named only where the DNA matches it firmly. Size is omitted from some rows. Given values are once, few, many or a class for expanded clones.

>TRBJ1-2|.|TRBV9|.
TGTGCCAGCAGCCTCACCCTTGAGGGCCCCACCCGCGCTAACTATGGCTACACCTTC
CASSLTLEGPTRANYGYTF
>TRBJ1-4|TRBD1|TRBV7-2|.
TGTGCCAGCACCCAATCAGGGGGCCGAGAAAAACTGTTTTTT
CASTQSGGREKLFF
>TRBJ2-2|TRBD1|TRBV27|few
TGTGCCAGCAGTCTGGACAGGTACACCGGGGAGCTGTTTTTT
CASSLDRYTGELFF
>TRBJ1-5|.|TRBV5-6|.
TGTGCCAGCAGCTTCCGGGGAACGGGTCAGCACCAGCATTTT
CASSFRGTGQHQHF
>TRBJ2-2|.|TRBV20-1|few
TGCAGTGCTAGAGATGGGACCGGGGAGCTGTTTTTT
CSARDGTGELFF
>TRBJ2-5|.|TRBV7-9|.
TGTGCCAGCAGCTTGGGGACCCGGACTCAAGAGACCCAGTACTTC
CASSLGTRTQETQYF
>TRBJ2-1|.|TRBV6-2/TRBV6-3|.
TGTGCCAGCACCCCTGGGTTAGGGGGGCCTTACAATGAGCAGTTCTTC
CASTPGLGGPYNEQFF
>TRBJ2-7|.|TRBV21-1|.
TGTGCCAACTCAAACGGCCCGGACTCCTACGAGCAGTACTTC
CANSNGPDSYEQYF
>TRBJ2-3|.|TRBV3-1|.
TGTGCCAGCAGCCAGGACGGCTTCTCTAGCACAGATACGCAGTATTTT
CASSQDGFSSTDTQYF
>TRBJ2-3|.|TRBV7-9|.
TGTGCCAGCAGCGGGTTCCCTAGAGCGGTCCTTATCACAGATACGCAGTATTTT
CASSGFPRAVLITDTQYF
>TRBJ2-7|.|TRBV4-2|few
TGTGCCAGCAGCCAAGAATTCGGCGGGACCTACGAGCAGTACTTC
CASSQEFGGTYEQYF
>TRBJ2-3|TRBD2|TRBV4-1|.
TGCGCCAGCAGCCAAGATAGGGAGGGCGCAGATACGCAGTATTTT
CASSQDREGADTQYF
>TRBJ2-3|.|TRBV7-8|.
TGTGCCAGCAGCTTAGCGCGGGGTAGATTGACAGATACGCAGTATTTT
CASSLARGRLTDTQYF
>TRBJ2-3|.|TRBV5-1|few
TGCGCCAGCAGCTCGGGGTTCACAGATACGCAGTATTTT
CASSSGFTDTQYF
>TRBJ2-1|TRBD1|TRBV7-9|once
TGTGCCAGCAGCGTCCGGGACAGGGCCTATGAGCAGTTCTTC
CASSVRDRAYEQFF
>TRBJ1-1|.|TRBV6-5|many
TGTGCCAGCAGTTATACTGGGAACACTGAAGCTTTCTTT
CASSYTGNTEAFF
>TRBJ2-5|TRBD1|TRBV24-1|.
TGTGCCACCAGTGACCCCCTGATGACAGGGCCGATCAAAGAGACCCAGTACTTC
CATSDPLMTGPIKETQYF
>TRBJ1-6|.|TRBV7-9|.
TGTGCCAGCACCGTCACACAGGCACCCAATTCACCCCTCCACTTT
CASTVTQAPNSPLHF
>TRBJ2-2|.|TRBV10-3|few
TGTGCCATCAGTGAAGAAATAGCTTACACCGGGGAGCTGTTTTTT
CAISEEIAYTGELFF
>TRBJ2-7|TRBD1|TRBV19|.
TGTGCCAGTAGTGGACAGGGTTCCGAGCAGTACTTC
CASSGQGSEQYF
>TRBJ2-3|.|TRBV12-3/TRBV12-4|.
TGTGCCAGCAGTTTATTCCAGTATACAGATACGCAGTATTTT
CASSLFQYTDTQYF
>TRBJ1-2|TRBD1|TRBV6-2/TRBV6-3|medium-sized
TGTGCCGGGACCACAGGGGACGGCTATGGCTACACCTTC
CAGTTGDGYGYTF
>TRBJ2-3|.|TRBV12-3/TRBV12-4|few
TGTGCCAGCAGTTTAGGGGGATGGCGGAGCACAGATACGCAGTATTTT
CASSLGGWRSTDTQYF
>TRBJ1-1|.|TRBV11-2|.
TGTGCCAGCAGCTTTTCTGGAGTGAACACTGAAGCTTTCTTT
CASSFSGVNTEAFF
>TRBJ1-1|.|TRBV4-1|.
TGCGCCAGCAGCCAAGCTGTGAATCTTTGGGGCGGGGAGGCTGAAGCTTTCTTT
CASSQAVNLWGGEAEAFF
>TRBJ1-2|TRBD1|TRBV27|.
TGTGCCAGCAGTGCCGGACAGGGAGGTCCGTGGGGCTACACCTTC
CASSAGQGGPWGYTF